This T cell receptor (beta chain) was sequenced in a study of blood T cell repertoires in COVID-19. Whole-study context: COVID-19 samples, acute and convalescent, were from the United States, Italy and Spain. Sample material is recorded as cDNA or gDNA derived from T cells, B-cell-depleted T cells, or PBMCs.

The length of the CDR3 is 12 residues. Germline V gene lookup returns CDR1 SGHVT and CDR2 SQSDAQ. Authors' data handling: Counts of nucleated cells, estimated from reference gene primer amplification, were obtained. The method was immunoSEQ multiplex PCR; TCRdb's version includes in-frame clones alone and lacks a portion of them. From that table come the V and J calls and clone size; the DNA was used to work out D and trimming. The repertoire holds about 190,000 clones, with around 83% as singletons. This clone has just one count. Sequenced material: peripheral blood. The rearrangement uses TRBV7-4 and TRBJ2-7; D gene ambiguous. This TCR was recovered from a woman between 40 and 55 years old with acute or convalescent COVID-19. The CDR3 DNA follows: TGTGCAGCACCTCCGGGTGGGTACGAGCAGTACTTC. Translating it yields CAAPPGGYEQYF.